Listed below are T cell receptor beta chains from one sample, sequenced in a study of cytomegalovirus exposure and HLA in healthy donors. Profiled with immunoSEQ multiplex PCR; TCRdb holds only in-frame clones, not every one. The sample includes approximately 100,000 clones, approximately 9% of them seen just once. The sequenced material came from PBMCs. Source of these receptors: a man in his forties or fifties in good health and CMV-seropositive. Both conserved end residues are part of each CDR3. A D gene is named only where the DNA matches it firmly. Size is omitted from some rows. Given values are once, few, many or a class for expanded clones.

clone_size: NA; j_call: TRBJ2-5; v_call: TRBV12-5; d_call: NA; cdr3_length: 16; cdr3_aa: CASGLVRRSPGETQYF; cdr3_nt: TGTGCTAGTGGTTTGGTACGTCGCAGCCCCGGGGAGACCCAGTACTTC
clone_size: few; j_call: TRBJ2-2; v_call: TRBV27; d_call: NA; cdr3_length: 16; cdr3_aa: CASSLIGGRLPGELFF; cdr3_nt: TGTGCCAGCAGTTTAATCGGGGGGCGCTTACCCGGGGAGCTGTTTTTT
clone_size: NA; j_call: TRBJ2-5; v_call: TRBV20-1; d_call: NA; cdr3_length: 11; cdr3_aa: CSANPGETQYF; cdr3_nt: TGCAGTGCTAATCCAGGGGAGACCCAGTACTTC
clone_size: few; j_call: TRBJ2-1; v_call: TRBV5-1; d_call: TRBD1; cdr3_length: 15; cdr3_aa: CASSGGQGGYNEQFF; cdr3_nt: TGCGCCAGCAGCGGCGGACAGGGGGGCTACAATGAGCAGTTCTTC
clone_size: few; j_call: TRBJ2-1; v_call: TRBV30; d_call: TRBD1; cdr3_length: 15; cdr3_aa: CAWSGAGGTDNEQFF; cdr3_nt: TGTGCCTGGAGTGGCGCAGGGGGTACTGACAATGAGCAGTTCTTC
clone_size: few; j_call: TRBJ2-7; v_call: TRBV5-1; d_call: NA; cdr3_length: 15; cdr3_aa: CASSSAGLQSYEQYF; cdr3_nt: TGCGCCAGCAGCTCCGCGGGCCTCCAATCCTACGAGCAGTACTTC
clone_size: NA; j_call: TRBJ2-1; v_call: TRBV4-2; d_call: TRBD2; cdr3_length: 16; cdr3_aa: CASSQVLAGPNNEQFF; cdr3_nt: TGTGCCAGCAGCCAAGTGTTAGCGGGGCCTAACAATGAGCAGTTCTTC
clone_size: NA; j_call: TRBJ1-1; v_call: TRBV29-1; d_call: NA; cdr3_length: 13; cdr3_aa: CSGKGAGRTEAFF; cdr3_nt: TGCAGCGGGAAAGGGGCAGGGAGGACTGAAGCTTTCTTT
clone_size: few; j_call: TRBJ2-7; v_call: TRBV2; d_call: TRBD1; cdr3_length: 17; cdr3_aa: CASTAEGTGGSEYEQYF; cdr3_nt: TGTGCCAGCACCGCGGAGGGCACAGGGGGATCAGAATACGAGCAGTACTTC
clone_size: few; j_call: TRBJ2-5; v_call: TRBV6-1; d_call: NA; cdr3_length: 16; cdr3_aa: CASSEVGGGAWETQYF; cdr3_nt: TGTGCCAGCAGTGAAGTTGGAGGGGGCGCCTGGGAGACCCAGTACTTC
clone_size: NA; j_call: TRBJ2-1; v_call: TRBV9; d_call: TRBD1; cdr3_length: 14; cdr3_aa: CASSKRDSYNEQFF; cdr3_nt: TGTGCCAGCAGCAAACGGGACAGTTACAATGAGCAGTTCTTC
clone_size: few; j_call: TRBJ1-4; v_call: TRBV30; d_call: TRBD1; cdr3_length: 14; cdr3_aa: CAWSAGQGREKLFF; cdr3_nt: TGTGCCTGGAGTGCGGGACAGGGACGTGAAAAACTGTTTTTT
clone_size: NA; j_call: TRBJ1-1; v_call: TRBV7-9; d_call: NA; cdr3_length: 15; cdr3_aa: CASSPAGYPLREAFF; cdr3_nt: TGTGCCAGCAGCCCTGCGGGCTATCCTCTACGTGAAGCTTTCTTT
clone_size: NA; j_call: TRBJ2-7; v_call: TRBV6-5; d_call: NA; cdr3_length: 15; cdr3_aa: CASKLTSARLYEQYF; cdr3_nt: TGTGCCAGCAAACTAACTAGTGCCCGACTCTACGAGCAGTACTTC
clone_size: NA; j_call: TRBJ1-2; v_call: TRBV28; d_call: TRBD1; cdr3_length: 15; cdr3_aa: CASSFGGQGPHGYTF; cdr3_nt: TGTGCCAGCAGTTTTGGGGGACAGGGTCCCCATGGCTACACCTTC
clone_size: few; j_call: TRBJ2-1; v_call: TRBV28; d_call: NA; cdr3_length: 14; cdr3_aa: CASEGGKSYNEQFF; cdr3_nt: TGTGCCAGCGAGGGCGGGAAGTCCTACAATGAGCAGTTCTTC
clone_size: few; j_call: TRBJ1-1; v_call: TRBV28; d_call: TRBD1; cdr3_length: 15; cdr3_aa: CASSLFGQGTPEAFF; cdr3_nt: TGTGCCAGCAGTTTATTTGGACAGGGGACCCCCGAAGCTTTCTTT
clone_size: few; j_call: TRBJ2-3; v_call: TRBV5-1; d_call: TRBD2; cdr3_length: 14; cdr3_aa: CASSYSGSVDTQYF; cdr3_nt: TGCGCCAGCAGCTATAGCGGGAGCGTGGATACGCAGTATTTT
clone_size: NA; j_call: TRBJ2-2; v_call: TRBV7-2; d_call: NA; cdr3_length: 14; cdr3_aa: CASSLAGVGGELFF; cdr3_nt: TGTGCCAGCAGCTTAGCGGGAGTTGGCGGGGAGCTGTTTTTT
clone_size: NA; j_call: TRBJ2-1; v_call: TRBV7-2; d_call: NA; cdr3_length: 16; cdr3_aa: CASSLVQRNVYNEQFF; cdr3_nt: TGTGCCAGCAGCTTAGTCCAGCGTAACGTCTACAATGAGCAGTTCTTC
clone_size: few; j_call: TRBJ2-7; v_call: TRBV19; d_call: TRBD2; cdr3_length: 15; cdr3_aa: CASSPGTSGTYEQYF; cdr3_nt: TGTGCCAGTAGTCCCGGGACTAGCGGTACCTACGAGCAGTACTTC
clone_size: few; j_call: TRBJ2-2; v_call: TRBV5-1; d_call: NA; cdr3_length: 16; cdr3_aa: CASSLLQGPITGELFF; cdr3_nt: TGCGCCAGCAGCTTGCTGCAGGGCCCTATCACCGGGGAGCTGTTTTTT
clone_size: NA; j_call: TRBJ2-5; v_call: TRBV10-1; d_call: NA; cdr3_length: 13; cdr3_aa: CASSPDSEETQYF; cdr3_nt: TGCGCCAGCAGTCCGGACTCGGAAGAGACCCAGTACTTC
clone_size: NA; j_call: TRBJ2-3; v_call: TRBV29-1; d_call: TRBD2; cdr3_length: 15; cdr3_aa: CSVVGTSGSTDTQYF; cdr3_nt: TGCAGCGTTGTAGGGACTAGCGGGAGTACAGATACGCAGTATTTT
clone_size: NA; j_call: TRBJ2-3; v_call: TRBV5-1; d_call: TRBD1; cdr3_length: 16; cdr3_aa: CASSPHGQGAADTQYF; cdr3_nt: TGCGCCAGCAGCCCCCATGGACAGGGAGCGGCAGATACGCAGTATTTT
clone_size: NA; j_call: TRBJ2-7; v_call: TRBV30; d_call: NA; cdr3_length: 11; cdr3_aa: CAWTKGGEQYF; cdr3_nt: TGTGCCTGGACCAAAGGAGGCGAGCAGTACTTC
clone_size: NA; j_call: TRBJ2-1; v_call: TRBV2; d_call: TRBD2; cdr3_length: 17; cdr3_aa: CASNQGLAGAWGNEQFF; cdr3_nt: TGTGCCAGCAACCAGGGACTAGCGGGAGCGTGGGGAAATGAGCAGTTCTTC
clone_size: NA; j_call: TRBJ2-7; v_call: TRBV9; d_call: NA; cdr3_length: 14; cdr3_aa: CASSPHEATYEQYF; cdr3_nt: TGTGCCAGCAGCCCCCATGAGGCTACGTACGAGCAGTACTTC
clone_size: few; j_call: TRBJ2-4; v_call: TRBV27; d_call: TRBD2; cdr3_length: 17; cdr3_aa: CASSLSTSGLAKNIQYF; cdr3_nt: TGTGCCAGCAGTTTATCGACTAGCGGACTAGCCAAAAACATTCAGTACTTC
clone_size: NA; j_call: TRBJ2-7; v_call: TRBV11-2; d_call: TRBD2; cdr3_length: 15; cdr3_aa: CASSLESGNPYEQYF; cdr3_nt: TGTGCCAGCAGCTTAGAGAGCGGGAACCCCTACGAGCAGTACTTC
clone_size: NA; j_call: TRBJ1-5; v_call: TRBV30; d_call: NA; cdr3_length: 14; cdr3_aa: CAWNGGSGNQPQHF; cdr3_nt: TGTGCCTGGAATGGGGGGTCAGGCAATCAGCCCCAGCATTTT
clone_size: once; j_call: TRBJ1-6; v_call: TRBV30; d_call: NA; cdr3_length: 13; cdr3_aa: CAWAQGYNSPLHF; cdr3_nt: TGTGCCTGGGCACAGGGCTATAATTCACCCCTCCACTTT
clone_size: NA; j_call: TRBJ1-6; v_call: TRBV5-4; d_call: TRBD1; cdr3_length: 16; cdr3_aa: CASSTQGGAYNSPLHF; cdr3_nt: TGTGCCAGCAGCACGCAGGGGGGCGCTTATAATTCACCCCTCCACTTT
clone_size: NA; j_call: TRBJ2-2; v_call: TRBV29-1; d_call: NA; cdr3_length: 16; cdr3_aa: CSVGGPWGQNTGELFF; cdr3_nt: TGCAGCGTTGGGGGGCCCTGGGGCCAGAACACCGGGGAGCTGTTTTTT
clone_size: NA; j_call: TRBJ2-1; v_call: TRBV5-4; d_call: NA; cdr3_length: 11; cdr3_aa: CASSFGGEQFF; cdr3_nt: TGTGCCAGCAGCTTCGGGGGAGAGCAGTTCTTC
clone_size: NA; j_call: TRBJ2-1; v_call: TRBV7-9; d_call: NA; cdr3_length: 13; cdr3_aa: CASVPGGGREQFF; cdr3_nt: TGTGCCAGCGTCCCAGGGGGAGGCCGGGAGCAGTTCTTC
clone_size: NA; j_call: TRBJ2-1; v_call: TRBV6-6; d_call: TRBD1; cdr3_length: 15; cdr3_aa: CASSSGTGAYNEQFF; cdr3_nt: TGTGCCAGCAGTTCCGGGACAGGGGCTTACAATGAGCAGTTCTTC